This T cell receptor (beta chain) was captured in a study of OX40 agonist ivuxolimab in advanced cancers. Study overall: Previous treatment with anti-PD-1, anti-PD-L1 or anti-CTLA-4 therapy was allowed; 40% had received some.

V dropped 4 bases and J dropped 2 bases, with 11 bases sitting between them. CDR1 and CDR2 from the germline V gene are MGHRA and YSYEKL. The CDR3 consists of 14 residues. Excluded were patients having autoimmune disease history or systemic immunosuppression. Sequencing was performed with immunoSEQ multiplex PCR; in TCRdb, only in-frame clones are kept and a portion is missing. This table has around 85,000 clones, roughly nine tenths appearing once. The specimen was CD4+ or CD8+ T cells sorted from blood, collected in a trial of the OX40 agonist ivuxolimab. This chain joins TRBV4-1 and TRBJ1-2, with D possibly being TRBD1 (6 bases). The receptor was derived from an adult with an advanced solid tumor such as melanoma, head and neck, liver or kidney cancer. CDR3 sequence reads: CASSPMTGNYGYTF. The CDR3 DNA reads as TGCGCCAGCAGCCCCATGACAGGAAACTATGGCTACACCTTC.